These 20 T cell receptor beta chains were sequenced from one sample in a study of preoperative IRX-2 immunotherapy in early breast cancer. The data were produced by immunoSEQ multiplex PCR, yet TCRdb's version contains in-frame clones alone and is incomplete. In the table there are around 60,000 clones, around 94% of which are singletons. The treatment denotes: preoperative locoregional IRX-2 cytokine immunotherapy. Sample acquisition took place from a patient treated with IRX-2 immunotherapy. These receptors all stem from a human donor with breast cancer.

The chain has TRBV6-5 and TRBJ1-2; D not resolved. The V gene lost 7 bases and the J gene lost 8 bases, with 14 bases spanning the gap. CDR1 and CDR2 from the germline V gene are MNHEY and SVGAGI. This CDR3 contains 12 residues. CDR3 amino acids: CASTPSGRGYTF. In nucleotides, the CDR3 is TGTGCCAGCACCCCATCGGGCAGGGGCTACACCTTC.

This clone was recorded once. V is TRBV19 and J is TRBJ2-7; 7 nucleotides line up with TRBD1. CDR3 length equals 15 residues. V dropped 4 bases and J dropped 3; count of bases not matched to a gene: 9. Germline-derived CDR1 and CDR2 are LNHDA and SQIVND (reference sequence). CDR3 nucleotide sequence: TGTGCCAGTAGTAATACCGGGACAGCAAGCTACGAGCAGTACTTC. It codes for CASSNTGTASYEQYF.

This chain connects TRBV19 to TRBJ2-6; unclear D gene. V lost 2 bases and J lost 2, with 4 bases in between. The V gene's germline CDR1 is LNHDA and CDR2 SQIVND (reference sequence). This CDR3 contains 14 residues. The CDR3 region is CASSITAGANVLTF. In DNA, the CDR3 is TGTGCCAGTAGTATAACAGCTGGGGCCAACGTCCTGACTTTC.

V gene TRBV5-1 combines with J gene TRBJ2-5; D is ambiguous. Germline V gene data show CDR1 as SGHRS and CDR2 as YFSETQ. Trimming removed 1 base from V and 1 base from J, with 11 bases in between. The CDR3 contains 15 residues. CDR3 residues: CASSLIGQPQETQYF. CDR3 bases: TGCGCCAGCAGCTTGATAGGGCAGCCCCAAGAGACCCAGTACTTC.

This chain links TRBV6-1 with TRBJ1-1, with D possibly being TRBD1 (6 bases). The CDR3 is made up of 13 amino acids. Germline V lookup: CDR1 MNHNS, CDR2 SASEGT. Trimming shortened V by 2 bases and J by 12 bases, and 16 bases separated the two germline ends. DNA for the CDR3: TGTGCCAGCAGTGAAAATACAGGGCTTTTGACTTTCTTT. Amino acid sequence: CASSENTGLLTFF.

V usage is TRBV7-9 and J usage is TRBJ2-3; tentatively, D is TRBD1 (6 bases). The CDR3 has 15 residues. Trimming left V 1 base short and J 5 bases short, with 13 bases between. Per the germline V gene, CDR1 is SEHNR and CDR2 is FQNEAQ (reference sequence). The CDR3 here is CASSLVRGYGDTQYF. The CDR3 bases are TGTGCCAGCAGCTTAGTGAGGGGGTACGGAGATACGCAGTATTTT.

V usage is TRBV5-1 and J usage is TRBJ2-7, with D possibly TRBD2 on 6 matching bases. The germline V and J ends were trimmed by 9 bases and 3 bases, with 31 bases remaining between them. CDR3 length equals 18 residues. Germline-derived CDR1 and CDR2 are SGHRS and YFSETQ. The CDR3 sequence: CAIRREKLRAPRFYEQYF. Here the CDR3 DNA reads TGCGCCATTCGGCGGGAAAAGCTCAGGGCGCCTCGTTTCTACGAGCAGTACTTC.

V and J are TRBV19 and TRBJ1-5, with 8 bases aligning to TRBD1. This CDR3 has 17 amino acids. CDR1 LNHDA and CDR2 SQIVND come from the germline V gene (reference sequence). The V gene end was trimmed by 6 bases and the J gene end by 1 base; junction bases not matched to a gene: 11. CDR3 nucleotides: TGTGCCAGTAGCAATCTCAGGGGGCGGTGGAGCAATCAGCCCCAGCATTTT. The encoded protein is CASSNLRGRWSNQPQHF.

The chain recombines TRBV9 with TRBJ2-7; D not resolved. Trimming pared 0 bases from V and 2 bases from J, leaving 6 bases between. Germline lookup yields CDR1 SGDLS and CDR2 YYNGEE. The CDR3 loop spans 13 amino acids. CDR3 loop: CASSVEGPYEQYF. The CDR3 DNA is TGTGCCAGCAGCGTAGAGGGCCCCTACGAGCAGTACTTC.

CDR3 sequence (DNA): TGTGCCAGTAGTGAGGGGTCTGGGGGGATTGCCTACAATGAGCAGTTCTTC. Translating it yields CASSEGSGGIAYNEQFF. The chain recombines TRBV19 with TRBJ2-1; perhaps TRBD2 as D (6 bases). CDR1 LNHDA and CDR2 SQIVND come from the germline V gene (reference sequence). V lost 5 bases, J lost 2 bases, and 19 bases lay in between. CDR3 length: 17 residues.

This chain joins TRBV7-9 and TRBJ1-1; possibly TRBD1 for D (5 bases). Trimming took off 10 bases at V and 6 bases at J, with 18 bases between the two ends. CDR1 is SEHNR and CDR2 is FQNEAQ in the germline V gene (reference sequence). The length of the CDR3 is 13 residues. The CDR3 sequence is CAIDSGVGAEAFF. In nucleotides, the CDR3 is TGTGCCATCGACAGCGGGGTTGGGGCTGAAGCTTTCTTT.

The CDR3 DNA reads as TGTGCCTGGAGTGTGAGGTTCAATCAGCCCCAGCATTTT. Amino acids: CAWSVRFNQPQHF. This chain joins TRBV30 and TRBJ1-5; no clear D gene. V was cut by 0 bases and J by 3 bases, with 6 bases left in between. The CDR3 runs 13 residues. Germline values: CDR1 GTSNPN, CDR2 SVGIG (reference sequence).

The gene calls are TRBV7-3 and TRBJ2-2; TRBD2 agrees at 7 bases. Germline CDR1 is SGHTA and CDR2 is FQGTGA. After removal of 3 bases from V and 6 bases from J, the junction contained 4 bases not matched to a gene. This CDR3 has 14 amino acids. CDR3 in amino acids: CASSLGTSAGELFF. The CDR3 DNA reads TGTGCCAGCAGCTTGGGCACTAGCGCCGGGGAGCTGTTTTTT.

This chain connects TRBV30 to TRBJ1-1; weak D call: TRBD1 (5 bases). The CDR3 totals 15 residues. Germline CDR1 and CDR2: GTSNPN and SVGIG (reference sequence). The V end lost 0 bases, the J end lost 1 base, and 12 bases lay between the germline ends. CDR3 protein: CAWSVRVRWNTEAFF. The DNA of the CDR3 is TGTGCCTGGAGTGTCAGGGTGAGGTGGAACACTGAAGCTTTCTTT. The entire variable domain, with the rest obtained from reference TRBV30 and TRBJ1-1, is as follows: SQTIHQWPATLVQPVGSPLSLECTVEGTSNPNLYWYRQAAGRGLQLLFYSVGIGQISSEVPQNLSASRPQDRQFILSSKKLLLSDSGFYLCAWSVRVRWNTEAFFGQGTRLTVV.

The chain uses TRBV7-3 and TRBJ2-5, with D maybe TRBD2 (5 bases). CDR1 and CDR2 (germline): SGHTA, FQGTGA. The CDR3 is 13 amino acids. With 2 bases removed from V and 5 bases from J, the gap between germline ends came to 9 bases. The CDR3 spells CASSLAGAETQYF. In DNA, the CDR3 is TGTGCCAGCAGCTTAGCGGGTGCGGAGACCCAGTACTTC.

The rearrangement joins TRBV5-5 to TRBJ1-2; 12 bases line up with TRBD1. The V and J ends lost 4 bases and 3 bases, in that order; junction bases with no gene match: 13. Germline V CDR1 and CDR2: SGHKS, YYEKEE (reference sequence). The CDR3 spans 18 residues. CDR3 nucleotides: TGTGCCAGCAGCAAGCGGGACAGGGGGCGAAGGGGTGACTATGGCTACACCTTC. Its protein is CASSKRDRGRRGDYGYTF.

The table lists this clone with a count of one. The chain is built from TRBV5-1 and TRBJ2-3; no definite D call. Germline values: CDR1 SGHRS, CDR2 YFSETQ. Trimming cost V 2 bases and J 2 bases, with 3 bases left between them. The CDR3 is made up of 12 amino acids. This CDR3 reads CASSLVTDTQYF. The CDR3 DNA sequence: TGCGCCAGCAGCTTAGTCACAGATACGCAGTATTTT.

This rearrangement joins TRBV6-1 to TRBJ2-1, with D possibly matching TRBD1 (7 bases). V lost 4 bases and J 7 bases, leaving 14 bases between the germline ends. The germline CDR1 and CDR2 sequences are MNHNS and SASEGT. CDR3 length: 14 residues. The CDR3 here is CASSVDRAGNEQFF. CDR3 DNA: TGTGCCAGCAGTGTAGACAGGGCGGGAAATGAGCAGTTCTTC.

The CDR3 spells CASSLNAGGDLYNEQFF. In DNA, the CDR3 is TGTGCCAGCAGCCTCAATGCTGGGGGGGACCTTTACAATGAGCAGTTCTTC. V gene TRBV11-2 combines with J gene TRBJ2-1; 7 nucleotides align to TRBD2. The CDR3 is 17 residues long. J gave up 4 bases and V 5 bases, and 14 bases lay outside the gene matches. Germline lookup yields CDR1 SGHAT and CDR2 FQNNGV. The full variable domain, with the rest looked up from reference TRBV11-2 and TRBJ2-1, is EAGVAQSPRYKIIEKRQSVAFWCNPISGHATLYWYQQILGQGPKLLIQFQNNGVVDDSQLPKDRFSAERLKGVDSTLKIQPAKLEDSAVYLCASSLNAGGDLYNEQFFGPGTRLTVL.

This rearrangement joins TRBV19 to TRBJ2-3, with 8 bases matching TRBD1. The germline gives CDR1 LNHDA, CDR2 SQIVND (reference sequence). The CDR3 totals 15 residues. V shed 5 bases, J shed 0 bases, and the junction held 4 bases outside the gene matches. CDR3 region: CASSPWTGSTDTQYF. The CDR3 region has the DNA TGTGCCAGTAGTCCGTGGACAGGGAGCACAGATACGCAGTATTTT.